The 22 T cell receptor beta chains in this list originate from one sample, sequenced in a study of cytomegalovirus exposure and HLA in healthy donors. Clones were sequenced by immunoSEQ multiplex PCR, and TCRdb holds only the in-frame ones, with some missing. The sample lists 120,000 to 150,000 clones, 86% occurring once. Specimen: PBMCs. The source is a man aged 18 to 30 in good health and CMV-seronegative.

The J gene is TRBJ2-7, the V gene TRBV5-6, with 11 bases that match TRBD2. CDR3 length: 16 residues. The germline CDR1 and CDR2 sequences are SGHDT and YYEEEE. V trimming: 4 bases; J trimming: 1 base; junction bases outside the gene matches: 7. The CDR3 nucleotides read TGTGCCAGCAGCCTCCTGACTAGCGGGGTTTCCTACGAGCAGTACTTC. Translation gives CASSLLTSGVSYEQYF.

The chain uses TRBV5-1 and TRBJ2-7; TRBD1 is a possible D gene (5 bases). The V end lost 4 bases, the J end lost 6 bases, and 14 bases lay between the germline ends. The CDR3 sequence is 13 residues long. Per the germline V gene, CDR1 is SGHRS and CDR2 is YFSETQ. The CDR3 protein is CASSGTGRSEQYF. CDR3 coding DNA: TGCGCCAGCAGCGGTACAGGAAGAAGCGAGCAGTACTTC.

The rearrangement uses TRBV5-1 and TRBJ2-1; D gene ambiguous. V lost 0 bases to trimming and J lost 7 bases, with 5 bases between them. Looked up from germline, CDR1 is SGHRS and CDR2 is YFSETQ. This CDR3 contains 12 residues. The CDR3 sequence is CASSLVQNEQFF. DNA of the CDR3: TGCGCCAGCAGCTTGGTTCAAAATGAGCAGTTCTTC.

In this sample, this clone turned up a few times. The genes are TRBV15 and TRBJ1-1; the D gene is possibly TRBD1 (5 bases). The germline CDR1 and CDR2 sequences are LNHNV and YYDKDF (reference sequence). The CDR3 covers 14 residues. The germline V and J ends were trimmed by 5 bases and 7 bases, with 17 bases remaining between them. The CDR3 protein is CATSGGGDPFEAFF. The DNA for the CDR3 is TGTGCCACCAGCGGCGGAGGGGATCCCTTTGAAGCTTTCTTT.

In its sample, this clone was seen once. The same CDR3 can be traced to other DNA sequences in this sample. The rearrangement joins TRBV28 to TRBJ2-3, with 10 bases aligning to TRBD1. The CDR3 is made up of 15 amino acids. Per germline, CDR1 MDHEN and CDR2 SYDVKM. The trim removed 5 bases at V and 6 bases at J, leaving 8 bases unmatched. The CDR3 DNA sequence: TGTGCCAGCAGTCAGGACAGGGGGGGTACGGATACGCAGTATTTT. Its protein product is CASSQDRGGTDTQYF.

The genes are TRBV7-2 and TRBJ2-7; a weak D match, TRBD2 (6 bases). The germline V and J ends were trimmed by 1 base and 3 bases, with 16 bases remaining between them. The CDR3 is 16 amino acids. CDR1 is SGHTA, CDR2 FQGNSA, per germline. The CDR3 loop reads CASSLGPPAEGYEQYF. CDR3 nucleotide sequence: TGTGCCAGCAGCTTAGGCCCCCCAGCGGAGGGCTACGAGCAGTACTTC.

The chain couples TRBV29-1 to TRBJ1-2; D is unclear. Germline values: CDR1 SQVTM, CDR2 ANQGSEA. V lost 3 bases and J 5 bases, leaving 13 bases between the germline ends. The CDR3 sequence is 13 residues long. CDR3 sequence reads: CSVEAGRGYGYTF. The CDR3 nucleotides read TGCAGCGTTGAGGCCGGCCGCGGGTATGGCTACACCTTC.

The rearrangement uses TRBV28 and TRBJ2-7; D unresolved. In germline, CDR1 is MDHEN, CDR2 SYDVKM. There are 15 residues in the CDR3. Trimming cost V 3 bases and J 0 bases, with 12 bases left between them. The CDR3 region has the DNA TGTGCCAGCAGTTTTTTCTCGGCTAGCTCCTACGAGCAGTACTTC. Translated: CASSFFSASSYEQYF.

CDR3 nucleotides: TGCGCCAGCAGCTTGGCGTCGGAGCAGGAGGAGTTCTTC. This gives the protein CASSLASEQEEFF. This chain uses TRBV5-1 with TRBJ2-1; tentative D call: TRBD2 (5 bases). The CDR3 is made up of 13 amino acids. In germline, CDR1 is SGHRS, CDR2 YFSETQ. Trimming pared 0 bases from V and 14 bases from J, leaving 15 bases between.

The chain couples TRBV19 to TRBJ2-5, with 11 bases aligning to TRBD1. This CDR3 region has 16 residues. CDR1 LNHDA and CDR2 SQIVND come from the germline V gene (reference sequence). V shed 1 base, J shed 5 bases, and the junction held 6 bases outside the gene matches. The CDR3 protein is CASSIVGQGAGETQYF. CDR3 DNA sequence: TGTGCCAGTAGTATAGTTGGACAGGGGGCCGGGGAGACCCAGTACTTC.

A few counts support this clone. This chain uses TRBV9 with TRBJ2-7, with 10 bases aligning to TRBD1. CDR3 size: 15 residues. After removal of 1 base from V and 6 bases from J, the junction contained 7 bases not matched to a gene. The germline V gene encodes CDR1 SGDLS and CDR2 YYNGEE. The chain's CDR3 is CASSVSWTGGFEQYF. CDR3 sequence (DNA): TGTGCCAGCAGCGTAAGTTGGACAGGGGGATTCGAGCAGTACTTC.

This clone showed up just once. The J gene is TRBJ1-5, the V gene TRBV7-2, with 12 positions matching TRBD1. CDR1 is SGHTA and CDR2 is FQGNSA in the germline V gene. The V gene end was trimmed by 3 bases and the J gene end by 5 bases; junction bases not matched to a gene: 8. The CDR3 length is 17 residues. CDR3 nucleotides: TGTGCCAGCAGCTTTAGCCGGGACAGGGGGCTAGATCAGCCCCAGCATTTT. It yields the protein CASSFSRDRGLDQPQHF.

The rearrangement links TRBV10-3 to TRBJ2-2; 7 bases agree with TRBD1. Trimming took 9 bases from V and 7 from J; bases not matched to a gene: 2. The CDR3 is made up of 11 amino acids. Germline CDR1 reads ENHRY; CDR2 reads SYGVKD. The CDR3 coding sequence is TGTGCCATGCAGGGGGTCGGGGAGCTGTTTTTT. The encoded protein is CAMQGVGELFF.

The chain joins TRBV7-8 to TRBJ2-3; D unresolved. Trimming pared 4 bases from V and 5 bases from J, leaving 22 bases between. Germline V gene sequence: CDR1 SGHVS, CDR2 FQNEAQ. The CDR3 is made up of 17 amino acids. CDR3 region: CASSSPIGESVKDTQYF. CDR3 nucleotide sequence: TGTGCCAGCAGCTCACCCATCGGAGAATCGGTAAAAGATACGCAGTATTTT.

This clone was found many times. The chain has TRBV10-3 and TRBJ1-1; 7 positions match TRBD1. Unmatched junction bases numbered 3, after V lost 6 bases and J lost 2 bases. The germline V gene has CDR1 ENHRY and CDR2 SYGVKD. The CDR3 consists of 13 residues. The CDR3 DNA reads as TGTGCCATCAGGGGACAGTACAACACTGAAGCTTTCTTT. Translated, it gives CAIRGQYNTEAFF.

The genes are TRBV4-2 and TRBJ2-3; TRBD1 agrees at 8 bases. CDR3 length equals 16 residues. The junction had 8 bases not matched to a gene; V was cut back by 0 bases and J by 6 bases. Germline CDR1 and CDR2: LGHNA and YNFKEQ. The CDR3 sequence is CASSQENGQGADTQYF. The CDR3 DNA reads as TGTGCCAGCAGCCAAGAAAATGGGCAGGGGGCGGATACGCAGTATTTT.

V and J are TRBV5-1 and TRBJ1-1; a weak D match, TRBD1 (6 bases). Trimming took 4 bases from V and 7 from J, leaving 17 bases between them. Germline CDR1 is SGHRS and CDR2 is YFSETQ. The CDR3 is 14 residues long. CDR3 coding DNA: TGCGCCAGCAGCCCCGGGACAACAAGACTTGAAGCTTTCTTT. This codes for CASSPGTTRLEAFF. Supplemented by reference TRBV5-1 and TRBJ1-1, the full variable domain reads KAGVTQTPRYLIKTRGQQVTLSCSPISGHRSVSWYQQTPGQGLQFLFEYFSETQRNKGNFPGRFSGRQFSNSRSEMNVSTLELGDSALYLCASSPGTTRLEAFFGQGTRLTVV.

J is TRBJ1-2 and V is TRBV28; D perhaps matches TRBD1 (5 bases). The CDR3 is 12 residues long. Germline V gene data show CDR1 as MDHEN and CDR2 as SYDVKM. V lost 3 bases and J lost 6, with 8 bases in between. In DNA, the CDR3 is TGTGCCAGCAGTTTGGGCAGGGATGGCTACACCTTC. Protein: CASSLGRDGYTF.

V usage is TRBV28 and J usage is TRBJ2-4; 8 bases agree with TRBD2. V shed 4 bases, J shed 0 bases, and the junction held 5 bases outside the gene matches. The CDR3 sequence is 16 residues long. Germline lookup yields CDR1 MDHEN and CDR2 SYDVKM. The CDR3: CASSSQREIAKNIQYF. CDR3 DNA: TGTGCCAGCAGTTCACAGCGGGAGATAGCCAAAAACATTCAGTACTTC. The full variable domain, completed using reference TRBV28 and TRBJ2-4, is DVKVTQSSRYLVKRTGEKVFLECVQDMDHENMFWYRQDPGLGLRLIYFSYDVKMKEKGDIPEGYSVSREKKERFSLILESASTNQTSMYLCASSSQREIAKNIQYFGAGTRLSVL.

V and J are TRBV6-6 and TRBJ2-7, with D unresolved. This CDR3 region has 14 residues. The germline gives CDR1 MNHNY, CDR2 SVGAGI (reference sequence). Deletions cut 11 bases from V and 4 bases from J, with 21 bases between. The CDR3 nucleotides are TGTGCCTCCCAATGGCGGTTGAGAGATTACGAGCAGTACTTC. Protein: CASQWRLRDYEQYF.

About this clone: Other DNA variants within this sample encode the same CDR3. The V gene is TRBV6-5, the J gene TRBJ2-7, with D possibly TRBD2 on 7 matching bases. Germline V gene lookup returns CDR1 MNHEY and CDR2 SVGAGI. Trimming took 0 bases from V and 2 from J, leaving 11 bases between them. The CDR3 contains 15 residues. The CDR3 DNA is TGTGCCAGCAGTTACTCTTCGGGGGGCGCCTACGAGCAGTACTTC. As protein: CASSYSSGGAYEQYF.

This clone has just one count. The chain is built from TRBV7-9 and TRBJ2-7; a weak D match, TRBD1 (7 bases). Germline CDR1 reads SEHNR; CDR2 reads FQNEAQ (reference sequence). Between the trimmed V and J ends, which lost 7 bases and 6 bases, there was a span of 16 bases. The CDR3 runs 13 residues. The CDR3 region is CASTFGGTAEQYF. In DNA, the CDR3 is TGTGCCAGCACCTTCGGAGGGACAGCCGAGCAGTACTTC.